These T cell receptor beta chains were read from a single sample in a study of shared clonotypes between healthy human individuals. Clones were read by immunoSEQ multiplex PCR, and TCRdb kept only the in-frame ones, dropping some. The top ten clones hold about 1.7% of a sample with about 2.1 million clones, about 94% of them seen once. The sequencing sample was made of naive CD8+ T cells from PBMCs. These receptors all come from a young man in good health. Some clones in this sample may be carry-over from other donors' samples. The CDR3 runs from the conserved cysteine through the conserved F or W. D genes are given only for firm matches. Size tells how often a clone was seen (once, few, many) or the class of an expanded clone, and some rows leave it out.

j_gene: TRBJ2-5; abundance: .; d_gene: .; v_gene: TRBV10-3; CDR3aa: CAISEGEALWKETQYF; CDR3nt: TGTGCCATCAGTGAGGGGGAAGCACTTTGGAAAGAGACCCAGTACTTC
j_gene: TRBJ2-3; abundance: .; d_gene: .; v_gene: TRBV7-8; CDR3aa: CASRSGAGARTDTQYF; CDR3nt: TGTGCCAGCAGAAGCGGGGCAGGGGCAAGAACAGATACGCAGTATTTT
j_gene: TRBJ1-2; abundance: .; d_gene: .; v_gene: TRBV5-7; CDR3aa: CASSRRKLHGYTF; CDR3nt: TGTGCCAGCTCCAGGAGGAAATTACATGGCTACACCTTC
j_gene: TRBJ2-3; abundance: .; d_gene: TRBD2; v_gene: TRBV28; CDR3aa: CASSFASGDQSDTQYF; CDR3nt: TGTGCCAGCAGTTTCGCTAGCGGGGATCAATCAGATACGCAGTATTTT
j_gene: TRBJ1-5; abundance: .; d_gene: TRBD1; v_gene: TRBV28; CDR3aa: CASSYTPGQGVLGSNQPQHF; CDR3nt: TGTGCCAGCAGTTATACCCCGGGACAGGGCGTTCTTGGTAGCAATCAGCCCCAGCATTTT
j_gene: TRBJ2-3; abundance: .; d_gene: .; v_gene: TRBV11-2; CDR3aa: CASSLQAAIRGSDTQFF; CDR3nt: TGTGCCAGCAGCTTACAAGCGGCAATACGGGGGTCAGATACGCAGTTTTTT
j_gene: TRBJ1-1; abundance: .; d_gene: .; v_gene: TRBV5-1; CDR3aa: CASSRTVNTEAFF; CDR3nt: TGCGCCAGCAGCCGTACCGTGAACACTGAAGCTTTCTTT
j_gene: TRBJ1-2; abundance: .; d_gene: TRBD1; v_gene: TRBV28; CDR3aa: CASQGTGFSFYGYTF; CDR3nt: TGTGCCAGCCAAGGGACAGGCTTTTCTTTCTATGGCTACACCTTC
j_gene: TRBJ2-7; abundance: .; d_gene: .; v_gene: TRBV30; CDR3aa: CAWRTLGGYEQYF; CDR3nt: TGTGCCTGGAGGACCCTAGGCGGATACGAGCAGTACTTC
j_gene: TRBJ2-7; abundance: .; d_gene: TRBD1; v_gene: TRBV5-1; CDR3aa: CASSPGTGTYEQYF; CDR3nt: TGCGCCAGCAGCCCCGGGACAGGAACCTACGAGCAGTACTTC
j_gene: TRBJ2-7; abundance: .; d_gene: TRBD2; v_gene: TRBV5-6; CDR3aa: CASSLGGGTRIYEQYF; CDR3nt: TGTGCCAGCAGCCTCGGGGGGGGCACCCGAATCTACGAGCAGTACTTC
j_gene: TRBJ1-4; abundance: .; d_gene: TRBD1; v_gene: TRBV2; CDR3aa: CASSSGTGNEKLFF; CDR3nt: TGTGCCAGCAGCTCCGGGACAGGGAATGAAAAACTGTTTTTT
j_gene: TRBJ1-5; abundance: .; d_gene: .; v_gene: TRBV27; CDR3aa: CASSLSGLGRGKGQPQHF; CDR3nt: TGTGCCAGCAGTTTGTCGGGACTGGGCAGGGGAAAGGGTCAGCCCCAGCATTTT
j_gene: TRBJ2-5; abundance: .; d_gene: TRBD2; v_gene: TRBV6-1; CDR3aa: CASSDPGLAGGKTQYF; CDR3nt: TGTGCCAGCAGTGACCCGGGACTAGCGGGAGGAAAGACCCAGTACTTC
j_gene: TRBJ1-1; abundance: few; d_gene: .; v_gene: TRBV5-4; CDR3aa: CASSLGDIAYTEAFF; CDR3nt: TGTGCCAGCAGCTTGGGCGACATTGCTTACACTGAAGCTTTCTTT
j_gene: TRBJ1-3; abundance: .; d_gene: TRBD1; v_gene: TRBV4-2; CDR3aa: CASSQVGTAGNTIYF; CDR3nt: TGTGCCAGCAGCCAAGTAGGGACAGCTGGAAACACCATATATTTT
j_gene: TRBJ2-3; abundance: .; d_gene: .; v_gene: TRBV7-9; CDR3aa: CASSERADTQYF; CDR3nt: TGTGCCAGCAGCGAGAGAGCAGATACGCAGTATTTT
j_gene: TRBJ2-7; abundance: few; d_gene: TRBD1; v_gene: TRBV9; CDR3aa: CASSAGTGANSYEQYF; CDR3nt: TGTGCCAGCAGCGCTGGGACAGGGGCCAATTCCTACGAGCAGTACTTC
j_gene: TRBJ1-1; abundance: once; d_gene: .; v_gene: TRBV19; CDR3aa: CASSIAAGSTEAFF; CDR3nt: TGTGCCAGTAGTATTGCGGCTGGATCCACTGAAGCTTTCTTT
j_gene: TRBJ2-1; abundance: .; d_gene: TRBD1; v_gene: TRBV28; CDR3aa: CASSFGTDNEQFF; CDR3nt: TGTGCCAGCAGCTTCGGGACAGACAATGAGCAGTTCTTC
j_gene: TRBJ2-5; abundance: .; d_gene: .; v_gene: TRBV28; CDR3aa: CASSFSGEGTQYF; CDR3nt: TGTGCCAGCAGTTTCTCTGGGGAAGGGACCCAGTACTTC
j_gene: TRBJ2-5; abundance: .; d_gene: .; v_gene: TRBV7-2; CDR3aa: CASSLVRETQYF; CDR3nt: TGTGCCAGCAGCTTAGTTAGAGAGACCCAGTACTTC
j_gene: TRBJ2-1; abundance: .; d_gene: .; v_gene: TRBV6-6; CDR3aa: CASSTWANPDEQFF; CDR3nt: TGTGCCAGCAGTACCTGGGCAAACCCCGATGAGCAGTTCTTC
j_gene: TRBJ1-2; abundance: .; d_gene: .; v_gene: TRBV27; CDR3aa: CASSPRQKANYGYTF; CDR3nt: TGTGCCAGCAGTCCCCGACAGAAAGCTAACTATGGCTACACCTTC
j_gene: TRBJ2-2; abundance: .; d_gene: .; v_gene: TRBV7-8; CDR3aa: CASSPTKPETGELFF; CDR3nt: TGTGCCAGCAGCCCCACTAAACCGGAGACCGGGGAGCTGTTTTTT
j_gene: TRBJ2-1; abundance: .; d_gene: TRBD2; v_gene: TRBV29-1; CDR3aa: CSARAGGQYNEQFF; CDR3nt: TGCAGCGCGCGAGCGGGAGGGCAATACAATGAGCAGTTCTTC
j_gene: TRBJ1-5; abundance: .; d_gene: .; v_gene: TRBV21-1; CDR3aa: CASRQGPLPNQPQHF; CDR3nt: TGTGCCAGCAGGCAAGGACCTCTACCCAATCAGCCCCAGCATTTT
j_gene: TRBJ1-1; abundance: .; d_gene: .; v_gene: TRBV11-2; CDR3aa: CASSLEGNTEAFF; CDR3nt: TGTGCCAGCAGCTTGGAGGGGAACACTGAAGCTTTCTTT
j_gene: TRBJ2-3; abundance: .; d_gene: .; v_gene: TRBV27; CDR3aa: CASSLSYLSTDTQYF; CDR3nt: TGTGCCAGCAGTTTGTCCTACCTTAGCACAGATACGCAGTATTTT
j_gene: TRBJ1-1; abundance: .; d_gene: .; v_gene: TRBV6-1; CDR3aa: CASSIGINTEAFF; CDR3nt: TGTGCCAGCAGTATAGGAATTAACACTGAAGCTTTCTTT
j_gene: TRBJ2-4; abundance: .; d_gene: .; v_gene: TRBV7-2; CDR3aa: CASSQRGGRAKNIQYF; CDR3nt: TGTGCCAGCAGCCAGCGTGGAGGGAGAGCCAAAAACATTCAGTACTTC
j_gene: TRBJ2-7; abundance: .; d_gene: TRBD2; v_gene: TRBV19; CDR3aa: CASSISGSSKGYEQYF; CDR3nt: TGTGCCAGTAGTATTAGCGGGAGCAGTAAAGGGTACGAGCAGTACTTC
j_gene: TRBJ2-5; abundance: .; d_gene: .; v_gene: TRBV7-2; CDR3aa: CASSLSRGIIKPETQYF; CDR3nt: TGTGCCAGCAGCTTATCCCGGGGTATAATAAAACCGGAGACCCAGTACTTC
j_gene: TRBJ2-4; abundance: .; d_gene: TRBD2; v_gene: TRBV27; CDR3aa: CASSLVAGGNIQYF; CDR3nt: TGTGCCAGCAGTTTAGTAGCGGGAGGAAACATTCAGTACTTC
j_gene: TRBJ2-2; abundance: .; d_gene: .; v_gene: TRBV7-8; CDR3aa: CASSFKQAWVTGELFF; CDR3nt: TGTGCCAGCAGCTTTAAACAAGCGTGGGTAACCGGGGAGCTGTTTTTT